This TCR beta chain was identified during a study of OX40 agonist ivuxolimab in advanced cancers. At the level of the study: Patients were dosed with the agonistic anti-OX40 (CD134) antibody ivuxolimab.

To note about this clone: What it recognizes is unknown.

Using immunoSEQ multiplex PCR, the repertoire was profiled, and TCRdb retains in-frame clones only, with some absent. The sample yields approximately 76,000 clones, 75% to 85% seen once. CDR1 is ENHRY, CDR2 SYGVKD, per germline. This CDR3 has 15 residues. V gave up 3 bases and J gave up 4 bases; unmatched junction bases: 5. Study conclusions and caveats: The investigators did not determine what antigen specificity the expanded peripheral T cells had. More expanded clones were seen, on average, in CD8+ T cells than in CD4+.

Sample: CD4+ or CD8+ T cells sorted from blood, taken in a trial of the OX40 agonist ivuxolimab. The chain links TRBV10-3 to TRBJ2-2; 7 bases agree with TRBD1. The sequence was collected from an adult with an advanced solid tumor such as melanoma, head and neck, liver or kidney cancer. CDR3 sequence reads: CAISDRDSTTGELFF. The CDR3 DNA follows: TGTGCCATCAGTGACCGGGACAGTACCACCGGGGAGCTGTTTTTT.